This is a list of T cell receptor beta chains from one sample in a study of control samples from healthy donors and cancer patients. Only in-frame clones appear in the TCRdb table, and some are missing; sequencing was by immunoSEQ multiplex PCR. Of nearly 200,000 clones in the sample, about 91% were seen once. Sequences were obtained from blood. The receptor set was obtained from a man aged 25-45 years in good health. Each CDR3 is given with its conserved first and last residue. D genes are given only for firm matches. Size values are once, few and many counts, or a class for expanded clones, and some rows have none.

v_call	clone_size	j_call	d_call	cdr3_nt	cdr3_aa
TRBV7-8	.	TRBJ2-5	.	TGTGCCAGCAGCTTAGTTGCGGGGGCTTTAGATATTAGAGAGACCCAGTACTTC	CASSLVAGALDIRETQYF
TRBV4-2	.	TRBJ1-3	.	TGTGCCAGCAGCCAACTCTTACAGGGAGCCGGAAACACCATATATTTT	CASSQLLQGAGNTIYF
TRBV4-1	.	TRBJ1-4	.	TGCGCCAGCAGCCAAGATCGGGAACTGTTTTTT	CASSQDRELFF
TRBV7-5	.	TRBJ1-6	.	TGTGCCAGAACATGCAACCGCTTAAATTCACCCCTCCACTTT	CARTCNRLNSPLHF
TRBV27	.	TRBJ1-6	TRBD1	TGTGCCAGCAGTTCCCTGACAGGGCTGGATTCACCCCTCCACTTT	CASSSLTGLDSPLHF
TRBV19	.	TRBJ1-5	.	TGTGCCAGTAGTACTTTACAGGATAGCAATCAGCCCCAGCATTTT	CASSTLQDSNQPQHF
TRBV3-1/TRBV3-2	.	TRBJ2-2	TRBD1	TGTGCCAGCAGCCAAGGCAACAGGGGTTACACCGGGGAGCTGTTTTTT	CASSQGNRGYTGELFF
TRBV10-3	.	TRBJ1-3	.	TGTGCCATCAGTGATCTCGGGAACACCATATATTTT	CAISDLGNTIYF
TRBV2	.	TRBJ1-1	.	TGTGCCAGCAGGGGGCTCACTGAAGCTTTCTTT	CASRGLTEAFF
TRBV6-1	.	TRBJ1-5	.	TGTGCCAGCAGTGAAGGTCAGAAAGAGAAGCCCCAGCATTTT	CASSEGQKEKPQHF
TRBV6-8	few	TRBJ1-5	.	TGTGCCAACGAGGCGCTTGAGAGGGGTCAGCCCCAGCATTTT	CANEALERGQPQHF